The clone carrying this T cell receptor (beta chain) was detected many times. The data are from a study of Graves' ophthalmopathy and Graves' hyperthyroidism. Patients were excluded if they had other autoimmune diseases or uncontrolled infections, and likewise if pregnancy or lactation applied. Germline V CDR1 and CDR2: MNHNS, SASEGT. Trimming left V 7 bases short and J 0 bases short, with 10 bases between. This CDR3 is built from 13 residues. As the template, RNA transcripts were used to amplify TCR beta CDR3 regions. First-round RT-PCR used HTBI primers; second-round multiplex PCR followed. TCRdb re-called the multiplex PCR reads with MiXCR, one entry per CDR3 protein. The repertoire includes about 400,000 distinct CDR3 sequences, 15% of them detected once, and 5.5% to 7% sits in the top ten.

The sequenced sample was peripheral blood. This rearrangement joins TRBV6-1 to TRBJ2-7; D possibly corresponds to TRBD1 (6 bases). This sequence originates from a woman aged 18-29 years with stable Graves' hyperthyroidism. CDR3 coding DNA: TGTGCCAGCATCGACAGGAGCTCCTACGAGCAGTACTTC. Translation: CASIDRSSYEQYF.